Here is one T cell receptor (beta chain) with its context. Each UMI harboured a 6-nucleotide sample barcode and was appended via template switching. One entry per CDR3 protein, without DNA, is what TCRdb gives after re-calling the 5' RACE reads. Recorded for this sample: more than 300,000 distinct CDR3 sequences. The sample belongs to a study of monozygotic twins with inflammatory bowel disease. Germline loops: CDR1 LGHNA, CDR2 YSLEER. The CDR3 totals 15 residues. The receptor was derived from a human donor with ulcerative colitis or Crohn's disease, or a healthy co-twin of an affected twin (not recorded which). The chain recombines TRBV4-3 with TRBJ1-2; with no DNA, the TCRdb D assignment of TRBD1 cannot be verified. Sample: blood. The CDR3 loop is CASSHRTGGAYGYTF.